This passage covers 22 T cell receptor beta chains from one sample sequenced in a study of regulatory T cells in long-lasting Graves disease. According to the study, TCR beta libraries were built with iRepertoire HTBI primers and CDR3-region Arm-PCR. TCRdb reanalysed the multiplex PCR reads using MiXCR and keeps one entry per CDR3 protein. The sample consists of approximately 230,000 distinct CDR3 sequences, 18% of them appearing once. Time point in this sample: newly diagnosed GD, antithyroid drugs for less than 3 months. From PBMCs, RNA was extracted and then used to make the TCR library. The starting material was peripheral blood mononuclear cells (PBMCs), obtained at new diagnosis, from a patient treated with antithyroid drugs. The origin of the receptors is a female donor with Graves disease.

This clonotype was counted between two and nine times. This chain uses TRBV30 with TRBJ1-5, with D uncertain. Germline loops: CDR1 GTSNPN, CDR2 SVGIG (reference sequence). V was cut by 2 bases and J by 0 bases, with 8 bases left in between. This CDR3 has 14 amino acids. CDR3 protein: CAWSTVYSNQPQHF. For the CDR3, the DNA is TGTGCCTGGAGTACTGTGTATAGCAATCAGCCCCAGCATTTT.

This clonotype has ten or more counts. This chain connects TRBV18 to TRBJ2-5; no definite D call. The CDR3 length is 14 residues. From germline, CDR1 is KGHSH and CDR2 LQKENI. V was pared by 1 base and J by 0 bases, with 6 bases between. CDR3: CASSPLTDQETQYF. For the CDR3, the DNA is TGTGCCAGCTCACCACTCACAGACCAAGAGACCCAGTACTTC.

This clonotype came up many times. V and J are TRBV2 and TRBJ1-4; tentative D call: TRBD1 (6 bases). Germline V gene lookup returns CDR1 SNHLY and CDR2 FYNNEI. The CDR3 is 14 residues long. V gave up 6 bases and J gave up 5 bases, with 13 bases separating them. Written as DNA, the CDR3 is TGTGCCAGCAGAGGCGGGGGCGCGAATGAAAAACTGTTTTTT. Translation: CASRGGGANEKLFF.

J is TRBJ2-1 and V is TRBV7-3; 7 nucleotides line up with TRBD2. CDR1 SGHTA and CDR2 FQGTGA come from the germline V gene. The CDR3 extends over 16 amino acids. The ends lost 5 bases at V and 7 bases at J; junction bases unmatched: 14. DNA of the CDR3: TGTGCCAGCAGCCCACTGGGAGGGTCTGGTGTGAATGAGCAGTTCTTC. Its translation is CASSPLGGSGVNEQFF.

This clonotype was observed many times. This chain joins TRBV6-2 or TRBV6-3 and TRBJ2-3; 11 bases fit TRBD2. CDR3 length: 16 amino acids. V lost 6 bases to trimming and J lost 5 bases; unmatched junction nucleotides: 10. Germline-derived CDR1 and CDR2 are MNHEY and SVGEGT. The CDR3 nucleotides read TGTGCCAGCAGCCGAGCGACAACTAGCGGGAGAGATACGCAGTATTTT. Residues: CASSRATTSGRDTQYF.

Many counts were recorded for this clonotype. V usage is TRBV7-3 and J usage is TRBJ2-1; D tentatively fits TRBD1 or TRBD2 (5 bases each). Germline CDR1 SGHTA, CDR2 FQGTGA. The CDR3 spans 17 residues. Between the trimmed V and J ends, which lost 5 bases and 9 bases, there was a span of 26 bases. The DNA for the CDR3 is TGTGCCAGCAGCCCAACTCCAGGGAGAGGTCGTAAGGCTGAGCAGTTCTTC. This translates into CASSPTPGRGRKAEQFF. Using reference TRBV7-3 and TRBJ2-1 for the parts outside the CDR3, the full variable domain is GAGVSQTPSNKVTEKGKYVELRCDPISGHTALYWYRQSLGQGPEFLIYFQGTGAADDSGLPNDRFFAVRPEGSVSTLKIQRTERGDSAVYLCASSPTPGRGRKAEQFFGPGTRLTVL.

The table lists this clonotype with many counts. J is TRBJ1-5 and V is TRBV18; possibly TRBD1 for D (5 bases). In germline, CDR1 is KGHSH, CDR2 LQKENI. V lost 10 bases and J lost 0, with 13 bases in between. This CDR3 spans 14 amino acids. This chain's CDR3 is CATRGDYSNQPQHF. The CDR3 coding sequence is TGTGCCACCCGGGGGGATTATAGCAATCAGCCCCAGCATTTT.

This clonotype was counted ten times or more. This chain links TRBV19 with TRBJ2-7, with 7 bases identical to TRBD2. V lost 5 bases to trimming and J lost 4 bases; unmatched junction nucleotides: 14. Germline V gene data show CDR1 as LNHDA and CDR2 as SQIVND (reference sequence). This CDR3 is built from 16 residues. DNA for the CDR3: TGTGCCAGTAGTCCCCAAAGGGACGGGGGGACGTACGAGCAGTACTTC. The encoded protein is CASSPQRDGGTYEQYF.

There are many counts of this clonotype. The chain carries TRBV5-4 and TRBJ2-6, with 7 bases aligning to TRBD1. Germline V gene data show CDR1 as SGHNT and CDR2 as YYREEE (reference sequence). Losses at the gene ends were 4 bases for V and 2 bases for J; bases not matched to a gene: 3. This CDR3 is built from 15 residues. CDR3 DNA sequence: TGTGCCAGCAGCCCCACAGGGGCTGGGGCCAACGTCCTGACTTTC. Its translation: CASSPTGAGANVLTF.

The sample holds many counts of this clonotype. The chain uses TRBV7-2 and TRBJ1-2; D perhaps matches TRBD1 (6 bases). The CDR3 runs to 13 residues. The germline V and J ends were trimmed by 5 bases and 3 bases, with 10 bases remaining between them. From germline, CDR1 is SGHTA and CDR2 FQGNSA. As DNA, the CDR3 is TGTGCCAGCAGCGTGGGGGGCGACTATGGCTACACCTTC. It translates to CASSVGGDYGYTF. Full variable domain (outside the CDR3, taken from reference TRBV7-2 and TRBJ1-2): GAGVSQSPSNKVTEKGKDVELRCDPISGHTALYWYRQSLGQGLEFLIYFQGNSAPDKSGLPSDRFSAERTGGSVSTLTIQRTQQEDSAVYLCASSVGGDYGYTFGSGTRLTVV.

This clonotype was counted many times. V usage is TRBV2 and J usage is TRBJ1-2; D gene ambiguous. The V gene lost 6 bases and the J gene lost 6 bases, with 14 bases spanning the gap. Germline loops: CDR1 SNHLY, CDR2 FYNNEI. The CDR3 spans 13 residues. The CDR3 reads CASRVFTGDGYTF. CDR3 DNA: TGTGCCAGCAGGGTTTTTACGGGAGATGGCTACACCTTC.

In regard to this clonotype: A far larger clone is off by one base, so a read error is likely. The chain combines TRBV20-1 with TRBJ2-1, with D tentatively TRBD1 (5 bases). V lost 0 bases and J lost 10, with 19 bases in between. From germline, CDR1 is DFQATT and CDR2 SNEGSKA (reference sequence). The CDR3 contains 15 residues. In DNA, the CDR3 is TGCAGTGCTAGAGATCTAAGGGGTAGCTCCTACGAGCAGTTCTTC. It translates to CSARDLRGSSYEQFF.

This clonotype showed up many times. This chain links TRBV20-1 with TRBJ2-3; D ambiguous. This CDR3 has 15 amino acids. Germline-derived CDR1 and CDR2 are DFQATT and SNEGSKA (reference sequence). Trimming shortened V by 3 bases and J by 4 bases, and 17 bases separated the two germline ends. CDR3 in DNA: TGCAGTGCTAGCCCCGTTGAGGAGCTCCCAGATACGCAGTATTTT. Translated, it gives CSASPVEELPDTQYF.

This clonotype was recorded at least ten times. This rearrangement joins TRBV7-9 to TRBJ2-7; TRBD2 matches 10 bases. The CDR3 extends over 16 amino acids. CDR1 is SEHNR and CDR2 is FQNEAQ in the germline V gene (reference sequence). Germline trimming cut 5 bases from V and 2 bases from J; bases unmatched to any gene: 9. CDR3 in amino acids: CASSDRASGRTYEQYF. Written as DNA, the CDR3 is TGTGCCAGCAGCGATAGGGCTAGCGGGAGAACCTACGAGCAGTACTTC.

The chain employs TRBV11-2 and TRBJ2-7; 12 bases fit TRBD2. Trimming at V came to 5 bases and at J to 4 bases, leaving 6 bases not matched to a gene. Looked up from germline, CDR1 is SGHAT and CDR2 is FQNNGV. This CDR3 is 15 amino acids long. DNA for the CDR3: TGTGCCAGCAGCCCATGGACTAGCGGGATTTACGAGCAGTACTTC. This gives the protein CASSPWTSGIYEQYF. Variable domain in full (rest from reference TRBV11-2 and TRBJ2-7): EAGVAQSPRYKIIEKRQSVAFWCNPISGHATLYWYQQILGQGPKLLIQFQNNGVVDDSQLPKDRFSAERLKGVDSTLKIQPAKLEDSAVYLCASSPWTSGIYEQYFGPGTRLTVT.

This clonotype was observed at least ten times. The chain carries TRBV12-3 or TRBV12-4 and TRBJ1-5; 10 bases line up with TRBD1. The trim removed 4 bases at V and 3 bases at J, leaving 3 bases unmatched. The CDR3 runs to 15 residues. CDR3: CASSWGQGPNQPQHF. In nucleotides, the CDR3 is TGTGCCAGCAGTTGGGGACAGGGGCCCAATCAGCCCCAGCATTTT.

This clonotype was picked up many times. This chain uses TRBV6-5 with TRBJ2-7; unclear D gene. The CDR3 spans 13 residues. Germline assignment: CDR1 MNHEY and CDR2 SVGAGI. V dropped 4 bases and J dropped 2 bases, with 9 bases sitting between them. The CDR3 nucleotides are TGTGCCAGCAGTTCAGTTGGAGCCTACGAGCAGTACTTC. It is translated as CASSSVGAYEQYF.

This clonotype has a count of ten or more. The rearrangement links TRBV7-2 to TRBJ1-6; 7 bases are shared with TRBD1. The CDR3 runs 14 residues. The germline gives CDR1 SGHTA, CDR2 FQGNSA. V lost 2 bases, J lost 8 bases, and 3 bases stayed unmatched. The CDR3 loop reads CASSLRDSDSPLHF. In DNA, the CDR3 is TGTGCCAGCAGCTTAAGGGACAGCGATTCACCCCTCCACTTT.

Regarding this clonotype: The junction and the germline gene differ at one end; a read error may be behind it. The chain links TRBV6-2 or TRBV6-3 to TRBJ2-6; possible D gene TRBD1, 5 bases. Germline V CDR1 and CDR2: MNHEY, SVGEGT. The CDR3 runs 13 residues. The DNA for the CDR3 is TGTGCCAGCTCGTTCTCTGGGGCCAACGTCCCGACTTTC. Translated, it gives CASSFSGANVPTF.

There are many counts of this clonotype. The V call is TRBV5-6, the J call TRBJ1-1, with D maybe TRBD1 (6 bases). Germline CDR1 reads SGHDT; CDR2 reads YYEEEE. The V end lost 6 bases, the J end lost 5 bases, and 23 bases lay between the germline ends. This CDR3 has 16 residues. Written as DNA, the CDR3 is TGTGCCAGCACCCCCGTTGGGGGGCTGGAGAGAACTGAAGCTTTCTTT. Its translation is CASTPVGGLERTEAFF.

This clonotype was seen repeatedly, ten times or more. The CDR3 region has the DNA TGTGCCAGTACCCAGGGTAACTATGGCTACACCTTC. This gives the protein CASTQGNYGYTF. The V gene is TRBV19, the J gene TRBJ1-2, with TRBD1 as a possible D gene (5 bases). CDR1 and CDR2 from the germline V gene are LNHDA and SQIVND (reference sequence). The length of the CDR3 is 12 residues. Trimming pared 7 bases from V and 1 base from J, leaving 7 bases between.

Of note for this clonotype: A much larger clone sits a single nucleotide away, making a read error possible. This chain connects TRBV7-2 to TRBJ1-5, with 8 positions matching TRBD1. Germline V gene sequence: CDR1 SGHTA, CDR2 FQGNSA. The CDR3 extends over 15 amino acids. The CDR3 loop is CASRDGTGGNQPRHF. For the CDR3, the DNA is TGTGCCAGCAGAGACGGGACAGGCGGCAATCAGCCCCGGCATTTT.